The 11 T cell receptor beta chains listed next were all sequenced from one sample in a study of T cells in Graves' hyperthyroidism and ophthalmopathy. The TCR beta CDR3 regions underwent amplification using RNA transcripts as the source. Researchers ran a first-round RT-PCR on the TCR CDR3 using the HTBI primer set. TCRdb reprocessed the multiplex PCR reads with MiXCR, giving one entry per CDR3 protein. The table lists hundreds of thousands of distinct CDR3 sequences, around an eighth of them singletons, with approximately 27% in the top ten. Source material: blood. The receptors were gathered from a man in his forties or fifties with Graves' ophthalmopathy.

The sample holds many counts of this clonotype. V and J are TRBV4-2 and TRBJ2-7, with a tentative D call TRBD2 (6 bases). The CDR3 consists of 16 residues. The V and J ends lost 0 bases and 2 bases respectively, with 14 bases between them. CDR1 is LGHNA and CDR2 is YNFKEQ in the germline V gene. The CDR3: CASSQELAQSPYEQYF. The CDR3 coding sequence is TGTGCCAGCAGCCAAGAACTAGCCCAGTCTCCCTACGAGCAGTACTTC.

This clonotype was found many times. V is TRBV12-3 or TRBV12-4 and J is TRBJ2-2, with D possibly being TRBD2 (6 bases). V was shortened by 1 base and J by 4 bases, with 13 bases between the two germline ends. The length of the CDR3 is 16 residues. The CDR3 spells CASSLVVGGITGELFF. CDR3 coding DNA: TGTGCCAGCAGTTTAGTGGTCGGCGGGATCACCGGGGAGCTGTTTTTT.

This clonotype has only a few counts. This chain connects TRBV12-3 or TRBV12-4 to TRBJ1-1; possible D gene TRBD1, 6 bases. The CDR3 contains 13 residues. V was cut by 9 bases and J by 5 bases, with 16 bases left in between. CDR3 sequence reads: CASDTGMETEAFF. CDR3 coding DNA: TGTGCCAGTGACACAGGGATGGAAACTGAAGCTTTCTTT.

In its sample, this clonotype was seen many times. The chain recombines TRBV2 with TRBJ2-3; D perhaps matches TRBD1 (5 bases). V gave up 6 bases and J gave up 0 bases, with 16 bases separating them. Germline V CDR1 and CDR2: SNHLY, FYNNEI. The CDR3 consists of 16 residues. The CDR3 DNA is TGTGCCAGCAGCGGTCTGGCCAGGGCTAGCACAGATACGCAGTATTTT. Its protein is CASSGLARASTDTQYF.

J is TRBJ2-1 and V is TRBV9, with 8 positions matching TRBD2. The germline gives CDR1 SGDLS, CDR2 YYNGEE. V gave up 6 bases and J gave up 6 bases; unmatched junction bases: 17. The CDR3 has 17 amino acids. The CDR3 DNA reads TGTGCCAGCAACACAAAAACGAGAGCGGGAGACTCCAATGAGCAGTTCTTC. This encodes CASNTKTRAGDSNEQFF.

This clonotype was observed many times. The chain combines TRBV9 with TRBJ2-1, with 10 nucleotides matching TRBD2. CDR3 length: 17 amino acids. V dropped 4 bases and J dropped 3; count of bases not matched to a gene: 10. CDR1 SGDLS and CDR2 YYNGEE come from the germline V gene. CDR3 sequence reads: CASSFSDLAGVYNEQFF. The CDR3 DNA follows: TGTGCCAGCAGCTTCTCAGACCTAGCGGGAGTCTACAATGAGCAGTTCTTC.

The CDR3 is CASSETSTGGSGNTIYF. CDR3 nucleotide sequence: TGTGCCAGCAGTGAAACCTCGACAGGAGGCTCTGGAAACACCATATATTTT. The chain is built from TRBV2 and TRBJ1-3, with D possibly being TRBD1 (6 bases). Germline V gene sequence: CDR1 SNHLY, CDR2 FYNNEI. The CDR3 is made up of 17 amino acids. V lost 2 bases, J lost 0 bases, and 14 bases lay in between. The whole variable domain, filled in from reference TRBV2 and TRBJ1-3, reads EPEVTQTPSHQVTQMGQEVILRCVPISNHLYFYWYRQILGQKVEFLVSFYNNEISEKSEIFDDQFSVERPDGSNFTLKIRSTKLEDSAMYFCASSETSTGGSGNTIYFGEGSWLTVV.

This clonotype has ten or more counts. The chain recombines TRBV2 with TRBJ1-1; 9 positions agree with TRBD1. The CDR3 loop spans 13 amino acids. V shed 5 bases, J shed 7 bases, and the junction held 5 bases outside the gene matches. CDR1 and CDR2 from the germline V gene are SNHLY and FYNNEI. Here the CDR3 reads CASSTWTGVEAFF. CDR3 sequence (DNA): TGTGCCAGCAGTACCTGGACAGGGGTTGAAGCTTTCTTT. The complete variable domain, with remaining parts taken from reference TRBV2 and TRBJ1-1, reads EPEVTQTPSHQVTQMGQEVILRCVPISNHLYFYWYRQILGQKVEFLVSFYNNEISEKSEIFDDQFSVERPDGSNFTLKIRSTKLEDSAMYFCASSTWTGVEAFFGQGTRLTVV.

This clonotype was seen ten or more times. The chain couples TRBV2 to TRBJ2-1, with D perhaps assigned TRBD1 or TRBD2 (5 bases each). CDR3 length: 18 amino acids. The germline V gene encodes CDR1 SNHLY and CDR2 FYNNEI. The V end lost 4 bases, the J end lost 4 bases, and 23 bases lay between the germline ends. The CDR3, as DNA: TGTGCCAGCAGTGTCTTCGGGGCAAAAGGCGGAGTATACAATGAGCAGTTCTTC. Translation: CASSVFGAKGGVYNEQFF.

In its sample, this clonotype was seen many times. This chain joins TRBV12-3 or TRBV12-4 and TRBJ2-7; TRBD2 agrees at 9 bases. The CDR3 is 15 residues long. Unmatched junction bases numbered 14, after V lost 8 bases and J lost 6 bases. The CDR3 sequence is CASRLGGGLASEQYF. The CDR3 DNA reads TGTGCCAGCCGATTAGGAGGGGGACTAGCTAGCGAGCAGTACTTC.

This clonotype was observed at least ten times. The V gene is TRBV5-1, the J gene TRBJ2-7; D is perhaps TRBD1 (5 bases). Looked up from germline, CDR1 is SGHRS and CDR2 is YFSETQ. V gave up 1 base and J gave up 5 bases, with 13 bases separating them. The CDR3 is 14 amino acids. The CDR3 bases are TGCGCCAGCAGCTTGCTCCCAGGGAACAACGAGCAGTACTTC. It encodes CASSLLPGNNEQYF.